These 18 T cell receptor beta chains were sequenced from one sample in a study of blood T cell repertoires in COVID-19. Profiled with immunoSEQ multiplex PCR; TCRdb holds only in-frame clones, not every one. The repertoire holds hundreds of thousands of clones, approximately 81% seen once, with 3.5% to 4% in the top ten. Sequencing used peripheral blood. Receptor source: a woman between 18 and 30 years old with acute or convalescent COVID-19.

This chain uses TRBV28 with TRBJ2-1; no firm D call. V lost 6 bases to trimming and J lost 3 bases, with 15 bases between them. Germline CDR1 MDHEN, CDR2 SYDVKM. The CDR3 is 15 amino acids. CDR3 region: CASRTVAAIYNEQFF. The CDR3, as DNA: TGTGCCAGCAGAACGGTTGCCGCCATCTACAATGAGCAGTTCTTC.

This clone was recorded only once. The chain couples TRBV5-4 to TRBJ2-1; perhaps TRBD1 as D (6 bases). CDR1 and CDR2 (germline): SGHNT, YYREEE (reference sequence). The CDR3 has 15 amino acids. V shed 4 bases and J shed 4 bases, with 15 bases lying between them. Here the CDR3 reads CASSLAGTIYNEQFF. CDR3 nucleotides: TGTGCCAGCAGCCTGGCCGGGACAATTTACAATGAGCAGTTCTTC.

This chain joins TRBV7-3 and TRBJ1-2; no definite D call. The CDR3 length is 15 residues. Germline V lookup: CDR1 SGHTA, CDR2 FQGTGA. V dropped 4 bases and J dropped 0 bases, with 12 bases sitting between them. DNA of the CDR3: TGTGCCAGCAGCTCGAGCGGACCGTCTAACTATGGCTACACCTTC. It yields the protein CASSSSGPSNYGYTF. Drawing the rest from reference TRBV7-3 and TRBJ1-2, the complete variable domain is GAGVSQTPSNKVTEKGKYVELRCDPISGHTALYWYRQSLGQGPEFLIYFQGTGAADDSGLPNDRFFAVRPEGSVSTLKIQRTERGDSAVYLCASSSSGPSNYGYTFGSGTRLTVV.

The CDR3 bases are TGTGCCAGCAGCCCCGGTGCGGGTGAGCAGTTCTTC. Protein product: CASSPGAGEQFF. The chain links TRBV4-2 to TRBJ2-1, with D maybe TRBD2 (5 bases). Germline lookup yields CDR1 LGHNA and CDR2 YNFKEQ. The CDR3 loop spans 12 amino acids. V lost 4 bases, J lost 9 bases, and 10 bases lay in between.

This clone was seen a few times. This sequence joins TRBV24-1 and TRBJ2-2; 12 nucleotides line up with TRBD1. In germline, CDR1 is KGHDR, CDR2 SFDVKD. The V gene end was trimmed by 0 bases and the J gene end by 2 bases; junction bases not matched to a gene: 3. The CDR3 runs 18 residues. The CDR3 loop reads CATSDLPGTGGNTGELFF. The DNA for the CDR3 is TGTGCCACCAGTGATTTGCCAGGGACAGGGGGCAACACCGGGGAGCTGTTTTTT.

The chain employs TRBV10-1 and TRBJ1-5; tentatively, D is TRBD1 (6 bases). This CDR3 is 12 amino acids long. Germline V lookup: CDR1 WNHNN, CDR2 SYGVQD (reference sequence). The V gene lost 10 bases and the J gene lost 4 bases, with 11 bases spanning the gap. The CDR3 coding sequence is TGCGCCACAAGGGGGAGAAATCAGCCCCAGCATTTT. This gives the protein CATRGRNQPQHF.

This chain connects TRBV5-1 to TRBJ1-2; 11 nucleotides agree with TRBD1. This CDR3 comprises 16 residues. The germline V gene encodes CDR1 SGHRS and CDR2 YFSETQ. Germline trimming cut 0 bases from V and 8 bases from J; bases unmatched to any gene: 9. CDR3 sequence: CASSLADGQGAQGYTF. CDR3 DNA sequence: TGCGCCAGCAGCTTGGCAGACGGACAGGGGGCGCAAGGCTACACCTTC. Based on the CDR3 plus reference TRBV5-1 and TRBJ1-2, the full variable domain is KAGVTQTPRYLIKTRGQQVTLSCSPISGHRSVSWYQQTPGQGLQFLFEYFSETQRNKGNFPGRFSGRQFSNSRSEMNVSTLELGDSALYLCASSLADGQGAQGYTFGSGTRLTVV.

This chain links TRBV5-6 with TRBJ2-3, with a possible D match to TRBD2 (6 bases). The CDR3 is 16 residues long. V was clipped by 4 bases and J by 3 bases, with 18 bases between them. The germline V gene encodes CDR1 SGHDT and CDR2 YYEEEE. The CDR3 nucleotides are TGTGCCAGCAGCCGTGCGGGGTGGTGGGAAACAGATACGCAGTATTTT. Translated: CASSRAGWWETDTQYF.

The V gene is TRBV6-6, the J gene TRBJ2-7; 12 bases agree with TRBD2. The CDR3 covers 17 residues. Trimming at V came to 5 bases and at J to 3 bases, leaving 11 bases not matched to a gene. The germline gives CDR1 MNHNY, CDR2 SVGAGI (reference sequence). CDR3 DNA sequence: TGTGCCAGCAGTCCGGGGACTAGCGGGCGCCGGGACTACGAGCAGTACTTC. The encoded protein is CASSPGTSGRRDYEQYF.

The CDR3 DNA follows: TGTGCCAGCTCACCCGGAGGACAGGGGTTTAATTCACCCCTCCACTTT. It codes for CASSPGGQGFNSPLHF. The chain couples TRBV18 to TRBJ1-6; 9 nucleotides line up with TRBD1. V trimming: 3 bases; J trimming: 6 bases; junction bases outside the gene matches: 6. The CDR3 spans 16 residues. Germline CDR1 and CDR2: KGHSH and LQKENI. Variable domain in full (rest from reference TRBV18 and TRBJ1-6): NAGVMQNPRHLVRRRGQEARLRCSPMKGHSHVYWYRQLPEEGLKFMVYLQKENIIDESGMPKERFSAEFPKEGPSILRIQQVVRGDSAAYFCASSPGGQGFNSPLHFGNGTRLTVT.

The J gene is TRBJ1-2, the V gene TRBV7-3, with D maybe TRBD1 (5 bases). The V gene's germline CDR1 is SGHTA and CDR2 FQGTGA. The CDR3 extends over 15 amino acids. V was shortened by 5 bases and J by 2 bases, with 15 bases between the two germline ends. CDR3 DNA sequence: TGTGCCAGCAGCCCGATCCTTGGGGCCAACTATGGCTACACCTTC. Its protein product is CASSPILGANYGYTF.

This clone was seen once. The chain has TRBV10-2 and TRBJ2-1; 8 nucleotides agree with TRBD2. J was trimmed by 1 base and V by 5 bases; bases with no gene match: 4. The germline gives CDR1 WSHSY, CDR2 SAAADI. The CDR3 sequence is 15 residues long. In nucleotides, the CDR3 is TGCGCCAGCAGTTATAGCGGGGAATCCTACAATGAGCAGTTCTTC. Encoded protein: CASSYSGESYNEQFF.

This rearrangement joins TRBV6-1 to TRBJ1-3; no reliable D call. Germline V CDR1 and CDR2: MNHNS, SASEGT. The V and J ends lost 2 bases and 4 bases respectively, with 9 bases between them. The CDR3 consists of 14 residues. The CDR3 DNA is TGTGCCAGCAGTGAAATACACGGGGGAAACACCATATATTTT. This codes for CASSEIHGGNTIYF.

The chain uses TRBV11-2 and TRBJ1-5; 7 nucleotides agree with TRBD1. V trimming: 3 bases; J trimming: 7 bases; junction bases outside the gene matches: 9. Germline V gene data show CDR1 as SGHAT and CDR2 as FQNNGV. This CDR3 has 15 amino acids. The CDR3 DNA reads TGTGCCAGCAGCTTTGCCACAGGGGACGGGCAGCCCCAGCATTTT. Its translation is CASSFATGDGQPQHF.

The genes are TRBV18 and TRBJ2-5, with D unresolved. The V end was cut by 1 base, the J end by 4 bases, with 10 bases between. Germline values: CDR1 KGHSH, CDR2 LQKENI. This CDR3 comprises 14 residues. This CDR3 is CASSPLSDGETQYF. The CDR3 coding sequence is TGTGCCAGCTCACCACTAAGCGATGGAGAGACCCAGTACTTC.

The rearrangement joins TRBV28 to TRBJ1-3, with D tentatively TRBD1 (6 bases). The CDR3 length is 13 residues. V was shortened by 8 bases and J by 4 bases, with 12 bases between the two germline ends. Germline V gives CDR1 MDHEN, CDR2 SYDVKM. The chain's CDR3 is CASLRDRGNTIYF. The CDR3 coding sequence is TGTGCCAGCCTTCGTGACAGGGGAAACACCATATATTTT. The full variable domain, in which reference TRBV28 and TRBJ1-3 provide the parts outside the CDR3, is DVKVTQSSRYLVKRTGEKVFLECVQDMDHENMFWYRQDPGLGLRLIYFSYDVKMKEKGDIPEGYSVSREKKERFSLILESASTNQTSMYLCASLRDRGNTIYFGEGSWLTVV.

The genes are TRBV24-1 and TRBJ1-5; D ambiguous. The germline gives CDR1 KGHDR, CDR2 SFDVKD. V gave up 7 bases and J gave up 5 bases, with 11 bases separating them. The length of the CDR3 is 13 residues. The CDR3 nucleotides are TGTGCCACCAGGGATCAGGTAGATCAGCCCCAGCATTTT. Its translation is CATRDQVDQPQHF.

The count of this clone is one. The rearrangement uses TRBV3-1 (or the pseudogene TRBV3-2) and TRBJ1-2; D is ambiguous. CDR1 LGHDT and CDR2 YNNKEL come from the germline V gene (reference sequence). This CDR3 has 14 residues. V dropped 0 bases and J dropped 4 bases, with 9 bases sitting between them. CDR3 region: CASSQDQSFYGYTF. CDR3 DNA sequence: TGTGCCAGCAGCCAAGATCAGTCCTTCTATGGCTACACCTTC.